These 32 T cell receptor beta chains share one sample of origin, sequenced in a study of blood T cell repertoires in COVID-19. Repertoires were generated with immunoSEQ multiplex PCR, while TCRdb's copy carries only in-frame clones and drops some. The sample has roughly 280,000 clones; 70% to 90% are singletons. Sequencing input: peripheral blood. The receptors here all came from a woman in her sixties or seventies with acute or convalescent COVID-19.

The rearrangement links TRBV6-6 to TRBJ1-1, with D unresolved. CDR1 and CDR2 (germline): MNHNY, SVGAGI (reference sequence). V was cut by 4 bases and J by 1 base, with 10 bases left in between. This CDR3 comprises 14 residues. The CDR3 loop is CASSFTETNTEAFF. The CDR3 DNA is TGTGCCAGCAGTTTTACAGAAACGAACACTGAAGCTTTCTTT.

This sequence joins TRBV5-1 and TRBJ2-3; a weak D match, TRBD1 (5 bases). This CDR3 has 14 amino acids. V shed 0 bases and J shed 6 bases, with 11 bases lying between them. Germline CDR1 reads SGHRS; CDR2 reads YFSETQ. DNA for the CDR3: TGCGCCAGCAGCTTGGATTCAGGGAAGGATACGCAGTATTTT. The encoded protein is CASSLDSGKDTQYF.

The rearrangement links TRBV27 to TRBJ2-3; 15 nucleotides agree with TRBD2. CDR3 size: 16 residues. Germline CDR1 reads MNHEY; CDR2 reads SMNVEV (reference sequence). J lost 5 bases, V lost 2 bases, and 2 bases had no gene match. The CDR3 spells CASSLGLAGGQDTQYF. The DNA for the CDR3 is TGTGCCAGCAGTTTAGGACTAGCGGGGGGGCAAGATACGCAGTATTTT.

V usage is TRBV20-1 and J usage is TRBJ1-2; D gene ambiguous. CDR3 length: 11 residues. Germline CDR1 is DFQATT and CDR2 is SNEGSKA (reference sequence). Trimming took off 4 bases at V and 6 bases at J, with 9 bases between the two ends. The CDR3 is CSATGMDGYTF. The CDR3 bases are TGCAGTGCTACAGGAATGGATGGCTACACCTTC.

The genes are TRBV2 and TRBJ1-5, with D possibly matching TRBD1 (6 bases). Germline CDR1 and CDR2: SNHLY and FYNNEI. V was trimmed by 4 bases and J by 3 bases, leaving 10 bases between them. This CDR3 has 14 residues. CDR3 sequence: CASSVQGSNQPQHF. Written as DNA, the CDR3 is TGTGCCAGCAGTGTACAGGGCTCCAATCAGCCCCAGCATTTT.

The chain combines TRBV19 with TRBJ1-2, with 8 bases that match TRBD1. The J segment lost 8 bases and the V segment lost 7 bases, leaving 6 bases of the junction unmatched. Germline CDR1 reads LNHDA; CDR2 reads SQIVND (reference sequence). This CDR3 contains 12 residues. The CDR3 reads CASNDRGGGYTF. The CDR3 DNA reads TGTGCCAGTAATGACAGGGGAGGAGGCTACACCTTC.

Of note for this clone: One end of the junction varies from germline; a read error may be responsible. CDR3 nucleotides: TGCGCCAGCAGCTTGGAGACAGAGGTATCCGAGCAGTGCTTC. It yields the protein CASSLETEVSEQCF. This sequence joins TRBV5-1 and TRBJ2-7, with D maybe TRBD1 (5 bases). This CDR3 region has 14 residues. Germline CDR1 SGHRS, CDR2 YFSETQ.

The V call is TRBV12-3 or TRBV12-4, the J call TRBJ2-7; 9 bases align to TRBD1. Trimming at V came to 5 bases and at J to 6 bases, leaving 5 bases not matched to a gene. The CDR3 runs 13 residues. The CDR3 DNA reads TGTGCCAGCAGTCTTGGGACAGGGAGCGAGCAGTACTTC. Residues: CASSLGTGSEQYF.

This clone was detected once. This chain uses TRBV6-4 with TRBJ1-1; 9 positions agree with TRBD1. Germline values: CDR1 MRHNA, CDR2 SNTAGT. The CDR3 consists of 15 residues. With V trimmed by 5 bases and J by 0 bases, 4 bases remained unmatched. CDR3 protein: CASSQQGAMNTEAFF. CDR3 DNA: TGTGCCAGCAGTCAACAGGGGGCCATGAACACTGAAGCTTTCTTT.

The genes are TRBV5-4 and TRBJ1-5; D gene ambiguous. Trimming removed 0 bases from V and 7 bases from J, with 14 bases in between. The CDR3 has 15 residues. Per germline, CDR1 SGHNT and CDR2 YYREEE (reference sequence). As DNA, the CDR3 is TGTGCCAGCAGCTTGGCCGGAGGGAGCGGGCAGCCCCAGCATTTT. This sequence encodes CASSLAGGSGQPQHF.

V gene TRBV29-1 combines with J gene TRBJ1-5, with 10 bases that match TRBD1. Per germline, CDR1 SQVTM and CDR2 ANQGSEA. The ends lost 6 bases at V and 1 base at J; junction bases unmatched: 0. CDR3 size: 13 residues. CDR3 sequence: CSVGQGSNQPQHF. CDR3 in DNA: TGCAGCGTGGGACAGGGGAGCAATCAGCCCCAGCATTTT.

The gene calls are TRBV19 and TRBJ1-5, with 10 nucleotides matching TRBD1. In germline, CDR1 is LNHDA, CDR2 SQIVND (reference sequence). The V gene end was trimmed by 3 bases and the J gene end by 4 bases; junction bases not matched to a gene: 12. There are 18 residues in the CDR3. CDR3 nucleotides: TGTGCCAGTAGTATGAGAGGAGGAGGGACAGGGGCGAATCAGCCCCAGCATTTT. This gives the protein CASSMRGGGTGANQPQHF.

This chain uses TRBV18 with TRBJ1-5; TRBD1 is a possible D gene (6 bases). Deletions cut 2 bases from V and 6 bases from J, with 17 bases between. Germline CDR1 and CDR2: KGHSH and LQKENI. The CDR3 is made up of 16 amino acids. The DNA of the CDR3 is TGTGCCAGCTCACCAGCGTCCGCGGGGGCGGGTCAGCCCCAGCATTTT. This codes for CASSPASAGAGQPQHF. Combining the CDR3 with reference TRBV18 and TRBJ1-5 gives the whole variable domain NAGVMQNPRHLVRRRGQEARLRCSPMKGHSHVYWYRQLPEEGLKFMVYLQKENIIDESGMPKERFSAEFPKEGPSILRIQQVVRGDSAAYFCASSPASAGAGQPQHFGDGTRLSIL.

The CDR3 sequence is CASSPSSAQETQYF. The CDR3 DNA sequence: TGTGCCAGCAGTCCGTCTAGCGCACAAGAGACCCAGTACTTC. The chain employs TRBV6-6 and TRBJ2-5, with D possibly TRBD2 on 6 matching bases. Germline lookup yields CDR1 MNHNY and CDR2 SVGAGI (reference sequence). The length of the CDR3 is 14 residues. The ends were cut back, 5 bases at V and 2 bases at J, with 12 bases in the middle.

The CDR3 loop is CASRGDSYTGELFF. The DNA for the CDR3 is TGTGCCAGCCGAGGAGACAGCTACACCGGGGAGCTGTTTTTT. The chain couples TRBV27 to TRBJ2-2; tentatively, D is TRBD1 (5 bases). This CDR3 contains 14 residues. Trimming left V 8 bases short and J 3 bases short, with 13 bases between. Germline V gives CDR1 MNHEY, CDR2 SMNVEV (reference sequence).

J is TRBJ2-5 and V is TRBV5-1, with 8 bases lining up with TRBD1. From germline, CDR1 is SGHRS and CDR2 YFSETQ. The CDR3 sequence is 14 residues long. After removal of 5 bases from V and 0 bases from J, the junction contained 3 bases not matched to a gene. The CDR3 reads CASRQGADQETQYF. Written as DNA, the CDR3 is TGCGCCAGCAGGCAGGGGGCAGACCAAGAGACCCAGTACTTC.

The V and J genes are TRBV27 and TRBJ1-5, with D unclear. This CDR3 region has 15 residues. Germline CDR1 reads MNHEY; CDR2 reads SMNVEV (reference sequence). V shed 3 bases and J shed 5 bases, with 14 bases lying between them. CDR3 sequence reads: CASSFTRGLDQPQHF. CDR3 nucleotide sequence: TGTGCCAGCAGTTTTACTCGGGGTTTAGATCAGCCCCAGCATTTT.

This rearrangement joins TRBV6-1 to TRBJ1-3; weak D call: TRBD1 (5 bases). V was shortened by 5 bases and J by 3 bases, with 11 bases between the two germline ends. The CDR3 loop spans 14 amino acids. Germline V gives CDR1 MNHNS, CDR2 SASEGT. CDR3 sequence: CASSLGVYGNTIYF. The CDR3 nucleotides are TGTGCCAGCAGTTTAGGGGTTTATGGAAACACCATATATTTT.

Only a few counts were recorded for this clone. The V call is TRBV3-1 (or the pseudogene TRBV3-2), the J call TRBJ2-6; 7 positions match TRBD2. Trimming removed 4 bases from V and 0 bases from J; junction bases left unmatched: 9. CDR3 size: 18 residues. From germline, CDR1 is LGHDT and CDR2 YNNKEL (reference sequence). This CDR3 reads CASSLRVTGGSGANVLTF. For the CDR3, the DNA is TGTGCCAGCAGCCTCAGGGTTACGGGGGGCTCTGGGGCCAACGTCCTGACTTTC.

The chain carries TRBV5-1 and TRBJ2-3, with D unclear. Trimming stripped 1 base from V and 5 bases from J, with 11 bases between. CDR3 length equals 14 residues. Germline CDR1 and CDR2: SGHRS and YFSETQ. The CDR3 nucleotides are TGCGCCAGCAGCTTGACAGATCCAGGAGATACGCAGTATTTT. It encodes CASSLTDPGDTQYF.

The V call is TRBV10-3, the J call TRBJ2-3, with 8 nucleotides matching TRBD2. CDR3 size: 16 residues. Per germline, CDR1 ENHRY and CDR2 SYGVKD. The V gene end was trimmed by 5 bases and the J gene end by 2 bases; junction bases not matched to a gene: 9. The CDR3 is CAISYSAGGNTDTQYF. CDR3 nucleotide sequence: TGTGCCATCAGTTACTCTGCGGGGGGCAACACAGATACGCAGTATTTT.

There are a few counts of this clone. The V gene is TRBV11-2, the J gene TRBJ1-4, with 7 nucleotides matching TRBD1. Germline assignment: CDR1 SGHAT and CDR2 FQNNGV. This CDR3 comprises 15 residues. Trimming at V came to 6 bases and at J to 8 bases, leaving 12 bases not matched to a gene. The CDR3 is CASSKQGTPFEKLFF. The DNA of the CDR3 is TGTGCCAGCAGTAAACAGGGGACCCCTTTCGAAAAACTGTTTTTT.

The rearrangement joins TRBV3-1 (or the pseudogene TRBV3-2) to TRBJ2-5; 7 bases line up with TRBD1. Germline V gene lookup returns CDR1 LGHDT and CDR2 YNNKEL (reference sequence). Trimming cost V 5 bases and J 3 bases; bases outside gene matches: 6. The CDR3 totals 14 residues. The CDR3 nucleotides are TGTGCCAGCAGCAGCACTGGGACAGAAGAGACCCAGTACTTC. Protein product: CASSSTGTEETQYF.

The chain carries TRBV6-5 and TRBJ2-7; possibly TRBD1 for D (6 bases). The V gene's germline CDR1 is MNHEY and CDR2 SVGAGI. Trimming cost V 6 bases and J 5 bases, with 14 bases left between them. This CDR3 is 13 amino acids long. Here the CDR3 DNA reads TGTGCCAGCAGAGCGACGCAGGGGAACGAGCAGTACTTC. This encodes CASRATQGNEQYF.

Remarks on this clone: The same CDR3 also results from other DNA sequences found in this sample. The rearrangement uses TRBV3-1 (or the pseudogene TRBV3-2) and TRBJ1-6; 8 bases line up with TRBD1. Trimming removed 4 bases from V and 7 bases from J; junction bases left unmatched: 3. CDR3 length: 14 amino acids. In germline, CDR1 is LGHDT, CDR2 YNNKEL (reference sequence). The DNA of the CDR3 is TGTGCCAGCAGCCTCCGGGACAGGAATTCACCCCTCCACTTT. Protein sequence: CASSLRDRNSPLHF.

The chain joins TRBV6-5 to TRBJ2-7, with 8 bases lining up with TRBD1. The CDR3 contains 15 residues. The germline CDR1 and CDR2 sequences are MNHEY and SVGAGI. The V and J ends lost 6 bases and 4 bases, in that order; junction bases with no gene match: 11. CDR3: CASSRAGTGSYEQYF. In DNA form, the CDR3 reads TGTGCCAGCAGCCGCGCCGGGACAGGATCATACGAGCAGTACTTC.

The rearrangement uses TRBV5-4 and TRBJ1-1, with 7 bases fitting TRBD1. Germline CDR1 is SGHNT and CDR2 is YYREEE (reference sequence). With 4 bases clipped from V and 5 bases from J, the junction kept 8 bases outside the gene matches. This CDR3 is built from 14 residues. The CDR3 protein is CASSLVTGSTEAFF. CDR3 sequence (DNA): TGTGCCAGCAGCCTCGTGACAGGGAGTACTGAAGCTTTCTTT.

This chain links TRBV5-1 with TRBJ2-1; 10 bases fit TRBD2. Trimming took 1 base from V and 10 from J; bases not matched to a gene: 11. The CDR3 loop spans 16 amino acids. The germline gives CDR1 SGHRS, CDR2 YFSETQ. The CDR3 region has the DNA TGCGCCAGCAGCTTGAGTACTAGCGGGGCCCAGGGGGAGCAGTTCTTC. It specifies CASSLSTSGAQGEQFF.

The chain combines TRBV5-8 with TRBJ1-2; D is ambiguous. Germline V lookup: CDR1 SGHTS, CDR2 YDEGEE. Trimming took 1 base from V and 3 from J, leaving 10 bases between them. The CDR3 loop spans 14 amino acids. The CDR3 loop is CASSLSGRYYGYTF. The CDR3, as DNA: TGTGCCAGCAGCTTGAGCGGACGGTACTATGGCTACACCTTC.

The chain combines TRBV6-2 or TRBV6-3 with TRBJ1-5; 7 bases are a match to TRBD1. The CDR3 spans 17 residues. V lost 0 bases, J lost 2 bases, and 7 bases stayed unmatched. The germline gives CDR1 MNHEY, CDR2 SVGEGT. CDR3 protein: CASSYSEGAGRNQPQHF. CDR3 nucleotide sequence: TGTGCCAGCAGTTACTCGGAGGGGGCAGGGCGCAATCAGCCCCAGCATTTT.

The chain has TRBV5-6 and TRBJ2-2; D may be TRBD2 (5 bases). Germline V lookup: CDR1 SGHDT, CDR2 YYEEEE. V was pared by 2 bases and J by 7 bases, with 12 bases between. The CDR3 is 14 amino acids. CDR3 region: CASSLGAGGGELFF. The DNA for the CDR3 is TGTGCCAGCAGCTTAGGCGCAGGAGGCGGGGAGCTGTTTTTT.

V and J are TRBV2 and TRBJ2-7; 10 bases map to TRBD2. The V gene end was trimmed by 9 bases and the J gene end by 0 bases; junction bases not matched to a gene: 2. Germline V CDR1 and CDR2: SNHLY, FYNNEI. The CDR3 consists of 13 residues. The CDR3 region is CASSGGSSYEQYF. CDR3 bases: TGTGCCAGTAGCGGGGGGAGCTCCTACGAGCAGTACTTC.